The rows below give T cell receptor beta chains drawn from one sample of a study of T-cell reconstitution after alpha-beta-depleted transplantation in children. TCRdb called the PCR reads again in MiXCR, with one record for every CDR3 protein. The data contain around 580,000 distinct CDR3 sequences, over 20% of them seen just once; the ten biggest clones take up under 45%. The sample here was PBMCs, taken before TCRalphabeta/CD19-depleted stem cell transplant. These receptor sequences come from a boy under two years old with Wiskott-Aldrich syndrome, due to receive a stem cell transplant. Both conserved end residues are trimmed from each CDR3. For some rows the clone size is stated as once, few or many, or as a class when expanded; others skip it.

abundance,v_gene,j_gene,CDR3aa
NA,TRBV5-1,TRBJ2-3,ASGLWVSSTDTQY
NA,TRBV30,TRBJ1-2,AWSPIDRVGYT
NA,TRBV4-2,TRBJ2-1,ASSHGLAESYNEQF
few,TRBV3-1,TRBJ2-2,ASSQEESGELF
NA,TRBV3-1,TRBJ2-7,ASSQYDEQY
NA,TRBV6-6,TRBJ1-5,AAHRVWPQH
NA,TRBV10-2,TRBJ1-5,ASSEDRRYQPQH
NA,TRBV28,TRBJ1-4,ASSLVETNEKLF
NA,TRBV20-1,TRBJ2-7,SAPGAGVYEQY
few,TRBV18,TRBJ2-3,ASSPGGADTQY
few,TRBV5-1,TRBJ2-3,ASSRDQSTDTQY
few,TRBV20-1,TRBJ2-7,SARDLFGAQY
NA,TRBV12-3/TRBV12-4,TRBJ1-5,ASSPVQGLQPQH
NA,TRBV10-3,TRBJ2-7,ATIDIGAEQY
NA,TRBV7-9,TRBJ2-1,ASSFREGQGNEQF
once,TRBV15,TRBJ2-1,ATSGISGRARNEQF
many,TRBV5-1,TRBJ2-1,ASSLAGGRSNEQF
NA,TRBV20-1,TRBJ2-1,SASGSGYNEQF
NA,TRBV20-1,TRBJ1-6,SAKLSTGKRSPLH
NA,TRBV5-1,TRBJ2-7,ASSSRSPYEQY
NA,TRBV12-3/TRBV12-4,TRBJ1-1,ASSPSVGSMNTEAF
NA,TRBV5-1,TRBJ2-7,ASSGQGIYEQY
NA,TRBV24-1,TRBJ2-1,ATSVGGSPYNEQF
few,TRBV5-1,TRBJ1-2,ASQGNYGYT
few,TRBV20-1,TRBJ2-6,SPQEVSGANVLT
NA,TRBV5-1,TRBJ2-5,ASRVTGGQETQY
NA,TRBV5-6,TRBJ2-1,ASSLSSGRLKNEQF
few,TRBV7-2,TRBJ1-3,ASGQSLGGNTIY
few,TRBV5-1,TRBJ1-1,ASSLDRGHVGTEAF
many,TRBV6-2/TRBV6-3,TRBJ2-2,ASSLVRTGELF
NA,TRBV5-1,TRBJ2-1,ASRPAPYNEQF
few,TRBV5-1,TRBJ2-1,ASSLGSGGDEQF
NA,TRBV29-1,TRBJ2-7,SGRTGGHEQY
few,TRBV11-2,TRBJ2-1,ASSSPELAGPSSYNEQF
NA,TRBV5-1,TRBJ1-5,ASSPGDRGVQPQH
NA,TRBV15,TRBJ2-1,ATSRAQYNEQF
NA,TRBV20-1,TRBJ2-7,SASPRRYEQY
NA,TRBV29-1,TRBJ2-1,SVEDGGQGRYNEQF
NA,TRBV5-1,TRBJ2-2,ASSLYWGSSGELF
NA,TRBV21-1,TRBJ1-3,ASSADPGNTIY
few,TRBV5-1,TRBJ1-6,ASRTTYNSPLH
few,TRBV3-1,TRBJ2-5,ASSLGEVRETQY
few,TRBV24-1,TRBJ2-3,ATRPGGDADTQY